This TCR beta chain was obtained from a study of blood T cell repertoires in COVID-19. Germline-derived CDR1 and CDR2 are LNHDA and SQIVND (reference sequence). V was shortened by 4 bases and J by 7 bases, with 14 bases between the two germline ends. The CDR3 totals 14 residues. Produced via immunoSEQ multiplex PCR; TCRdb's table is partial and in-frame only. The sample holds 200,000 or so clones, more than 85% seen once. The clonotype was recovered from a man aged 65-85 years with active or convalescent COVID-19. The sample taken for sequencing was peripheral blood. J is TRBJ1-5 and V is TRBV19, with D possibly TRBD1 on 5 matching bases. CDR3 sequence reads: CASSTTRPGQPQHF. In nucleotides, the CDR3 is TGTGCCAGTAGTACCACCAGGCCAGGGCAGCCCCAGCATTTT. Together with reference TRBV19 and TRBJ1-5, the CDR3 gives the full variable domain: DGGITQSPKYLFRKEGQNVTLSCEQNLNHDAMYWYRQDPGQGLRLIYYSQIVNDFQKGDIAEGYSVSREKKESFPLTVTSAQKNPTAFYLCASSTTRPGQPQHFGDGTRLSIL.